This T cell receptor beta chain was recorded in a study of blood T cell repertoires in COVID-19. In the study overall: Samples taken during acute and convalescent COVID-19 were collected in the United States, Italy and Spain. Nucleic acid was either cDNA or gDNA, and it came from T cells, B-cell-depleted T cells, or PBMCs.

Authors' methods: Reference gene primer amplification gave nucleated cell count estimates. Measured with immunoSEQ multiplex PCR; TCRdb has only the in-frame clones, and not every one. V, J and clone size derive from that table, while D and trimming were established from the DNA sequence. Seen here are around 190,000 clones, 80% observed once, and the top ten hold roughly 6.7%. In germline, CDR1 is SGHTA, CDR2 FQGNSA. Deletions cut 1 base from V and 2 bases from J, with 11 bases between. The CDR3 is 15 amino acids. This clone was seen only once. The sample was peripheral blood. This TCR was sampled from a man in his sixties with acute or convalescent COVID-19. The chain combines TRBV7-2 with TRBJ1-1, with D possibly being TRBD1 (5 bases). CDR3 DNA: TGTGCCAGCAGCTTAGGGGGCTCGGTTAACACTGAAGCTTTCTTT. It yields the protein CASSLGGSVNTEAFF.